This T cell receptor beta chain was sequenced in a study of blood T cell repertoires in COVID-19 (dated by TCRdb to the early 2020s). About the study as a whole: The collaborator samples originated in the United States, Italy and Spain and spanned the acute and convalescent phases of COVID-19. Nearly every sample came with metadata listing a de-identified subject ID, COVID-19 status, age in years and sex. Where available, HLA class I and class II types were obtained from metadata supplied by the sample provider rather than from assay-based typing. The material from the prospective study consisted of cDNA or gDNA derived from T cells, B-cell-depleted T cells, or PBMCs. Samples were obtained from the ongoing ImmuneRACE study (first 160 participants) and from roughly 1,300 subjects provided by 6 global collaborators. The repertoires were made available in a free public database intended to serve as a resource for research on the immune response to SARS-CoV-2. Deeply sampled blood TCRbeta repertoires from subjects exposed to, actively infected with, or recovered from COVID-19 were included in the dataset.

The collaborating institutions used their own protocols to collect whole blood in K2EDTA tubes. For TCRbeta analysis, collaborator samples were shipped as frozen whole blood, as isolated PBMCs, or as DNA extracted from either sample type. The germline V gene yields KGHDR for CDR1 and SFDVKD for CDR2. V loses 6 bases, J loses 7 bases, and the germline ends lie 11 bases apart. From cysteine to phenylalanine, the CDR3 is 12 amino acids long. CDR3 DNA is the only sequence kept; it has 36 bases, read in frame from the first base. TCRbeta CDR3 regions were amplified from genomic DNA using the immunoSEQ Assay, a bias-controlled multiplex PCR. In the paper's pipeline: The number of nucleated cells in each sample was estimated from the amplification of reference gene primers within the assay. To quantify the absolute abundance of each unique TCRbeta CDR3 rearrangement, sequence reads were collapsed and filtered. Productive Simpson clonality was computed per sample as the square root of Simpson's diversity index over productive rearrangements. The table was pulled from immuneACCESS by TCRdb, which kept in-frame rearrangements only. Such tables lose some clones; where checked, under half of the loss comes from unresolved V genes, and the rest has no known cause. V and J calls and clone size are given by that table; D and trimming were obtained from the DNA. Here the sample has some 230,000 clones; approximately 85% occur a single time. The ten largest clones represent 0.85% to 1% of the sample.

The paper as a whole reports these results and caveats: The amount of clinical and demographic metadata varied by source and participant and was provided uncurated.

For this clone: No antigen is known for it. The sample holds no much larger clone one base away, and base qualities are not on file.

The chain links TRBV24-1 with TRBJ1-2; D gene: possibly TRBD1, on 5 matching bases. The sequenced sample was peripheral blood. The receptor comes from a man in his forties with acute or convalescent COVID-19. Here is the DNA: TGTGCCACCAGTCTGCAGGGTAGTGGCTACACCTTC. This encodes CATSLQGSGYTF.